The sequence of this T cell receptor beta chain was determined in a study of blood T cell repertoires in COVID-19. Two negative PCRs, clearance, or symptom resolution were required of recovered Cohort 3 donors. Germline CDR1 and CDR2: SGHNT and YYREEE (reference sequence). After removal of 1 base from V and 5 bases from J, the junction contained 7 bases not matched to a gene. There are 15 residues in the CDR3. The table came from immunoSEQ multiplex PCR; TCRdb's copy has only in-frame clones and leaves some out. The sample includes a few hundred thousand clones, 75% to 90% of them seen just once. The chain is built from TRBV5-4 and TRBJ2-5, with 8 bases matching TRBD2. The sample was PBMCs or T cells enriched from blood (not recorded which). The TCR comes from a woman in her forties or fifties who had recovered from COVID-19. For the CDR3, the DNA is TGTGCCAGCAGCTTGAGCGGGACTAGAAGGGAGACCCAGTACTTC. Protein: CASSLSGTRRETQYF.